This T cell receptor beta chain comes out of a study of control samples from healthy donors and cancer patients. CDR1 and CDR2 (germline): SGHTA, FQGNSA. J was trimmed by 5 bases and V by 1 base; bases with no gene match: 11. The length of the CDR3 is 17 residues. The repertoire was sequenced with immunoSEQ multiplex PCR; TCRdb's copy has only in-frame clones and lacks some. The sample has under 200,000 clones, approximately 92% seen once. The sample taken for sequencing was blood. The receptor comes from a woman aged 55-69 years in good health. J is TRBJ2-5 and V is TRBV7-2; TRBD1 matches at 9 bases. CDR3 DNA sequence: TGTGCCAGCAGCTTAGAAGGCTACAGGGGGCTTTGGGAGACCCAGTACTTC. Translated: CASSLEGYRGLWETQYF.